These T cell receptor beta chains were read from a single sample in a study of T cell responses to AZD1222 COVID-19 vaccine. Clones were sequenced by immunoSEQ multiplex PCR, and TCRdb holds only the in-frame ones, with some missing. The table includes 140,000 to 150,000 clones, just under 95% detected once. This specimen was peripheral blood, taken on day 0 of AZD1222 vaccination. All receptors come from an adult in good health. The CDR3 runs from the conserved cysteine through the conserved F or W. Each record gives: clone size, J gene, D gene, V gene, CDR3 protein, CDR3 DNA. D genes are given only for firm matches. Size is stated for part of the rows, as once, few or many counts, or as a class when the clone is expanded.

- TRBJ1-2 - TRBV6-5 CASSSPTGFGYGYTF TGTGCCAGCAGTTCCCCGACAGGATTTGGCTATGGCTACACCTTC
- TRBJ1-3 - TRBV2 CASRAGGNTIYF TGTGCCAGCAGGGCAGGGGGAAACACCATATATTTT
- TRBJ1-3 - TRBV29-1 CSVEPSAGNTIYF TGCAGCGTTGAACCCTCGGCCGGAAACACCATATATTTT
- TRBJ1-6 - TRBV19 CASSITGGMKNSPLHF TGTGCCAGTAGTATTACAGGAGGAATGAAAAATTCACCCCTCCACTTT
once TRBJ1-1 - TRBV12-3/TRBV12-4 CAAGQTYTEAFF TGTGCCGCCGGACAGACTTACACTGAAGCTTTCTTT
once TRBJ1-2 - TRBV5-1 CASSLVGAANYGYTF TGCGCCAGCAGCTTGGTAGGAGCCGCCAACTATGGCTACACCTTC
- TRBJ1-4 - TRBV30 CAWSVIGANEKLFF TGTGCCTGGAGTGTTATAGGGGCAAATGAAAAACTGTTTTTT
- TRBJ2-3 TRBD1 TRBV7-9 CASSQRQGHMNTQYF TGTGCCAGCAGCCAGAGACAGGGGCACATGAATACGCAGTATTTT
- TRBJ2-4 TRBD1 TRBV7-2 CASSSLDRVNIQYF TGTGCCAGCAGCTCCCTCGACAGGGTAAACATTCAGTACTTC
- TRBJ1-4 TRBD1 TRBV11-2 CASSSRQGRGEKLFF TGTGCCAGCAGCTCCCGACAGGGGCGGGGTGAAAAACTGTTTTTT
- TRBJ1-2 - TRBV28 CASSLRGRVRYGYTF TGTGCCAGCAGTTTAAGGGGCAGGGTGCGGTATGGCTACACCTTC
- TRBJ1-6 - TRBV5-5 CASSLLNSPLHF TGTGCCAGCAGCTTACTTAATTCACCCCTCCACTTT
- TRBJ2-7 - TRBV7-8 CASSSYTGTSKGEQYF TGTGCCAGCAGCTCATACACCGGGACTTCCAAAGGCGAGCAGTACTTC
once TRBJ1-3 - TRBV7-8 CASSLAGGYSGNTIYF TGTGCCAGCAGCTTAGCCGGGGGCTACTCTGGAAACACCATATATTTT
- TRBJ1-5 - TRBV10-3 CAISESVTSNQPQHF TGTGCCATCAGTGAGTCTGTGACTAGCAATCAGCCCCAGCATTTT
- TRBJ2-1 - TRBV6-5 CASSFDRRAYNEQFF TGTGCCAGCAGTTTCGACAGGAGGGCTTACAATGAGCAGTTCTTC
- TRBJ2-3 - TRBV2 CASGATTSTDTQYF TGTGCCAGCGGGGCGACAACTAGCACAGATACGCAGTATTTT
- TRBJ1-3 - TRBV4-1 CASSPILGGNTIYF TGCGCCAGCAGCCCGATTCTGGGTGGAAACACCATATATTTT
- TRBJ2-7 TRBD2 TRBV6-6 CASSYGGVSYEQYF TGTGCCAGCAGTTATGGGGGGGTGTCCTACGAGCAGTACTTC
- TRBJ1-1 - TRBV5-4 CASSSYARGTEAFF TGTGCCAGCAGCTCCTACGCGAGGGGGACTGAAGCTTTCTTT
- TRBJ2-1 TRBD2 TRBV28 CASSSPRTSGSINEQFF TGTGCCAGCAGTTCTCCGAGAACTAGCGGGAGTATCAATGAGCAGTTCTTC
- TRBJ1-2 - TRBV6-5 CASSRQGSYGYTF TGTGCCAGCAGTCGGCAGGGAAGCTATGGCTACACCTTC
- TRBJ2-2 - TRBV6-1 CASSEAALRTGELFF TGTGCCAGCAGTGAAGCGGCCCTTCGGACCGGGGAGCTGTTTTTT
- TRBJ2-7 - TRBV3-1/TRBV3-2 CASSQELGRYYEQYF TGTGCCAGCAGCCAAGAGTTGGGCAGATATTACGAGCAGTACTTC
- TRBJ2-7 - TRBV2 CASSPSLAYEQYF TGTGCCAGCAGTCCATCGCTAGCTTACGAGCAGTACTTC
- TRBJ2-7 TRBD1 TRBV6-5 CASSYSTGVLYEQYF TGTGCCAGCAGTTACTCGACAGGGGTTCTGTACGAGCAGTACTTC
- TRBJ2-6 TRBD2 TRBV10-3 CAISKAGLAGATSGANVLTF TGTGCCATCAGCAAAGCAGGACTAGCGGGAGCGACCTCTGGGGCCAACGTCCTGACTTTC
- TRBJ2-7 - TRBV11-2 CASSLRETYEQYF TGTGCCAGCAGCTTACGCGAAACCTACGAGCAGTACTTC
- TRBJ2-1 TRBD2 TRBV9 CASSVEAGKRGEQFF TGTGCCAGCAGCGTAGAAGCGGGGAAGAGGGGTGAGCAGTTCTTC
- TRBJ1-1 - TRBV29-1 CSVIAGHPRDTEAFF TGCAGCGTTATCGCAGGCCACCCGCGGGACACTGAAGCTTTCTTT
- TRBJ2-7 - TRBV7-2 CASSLRTAGYEQYF TGTGCCAGCAGCTTGAGGACCGCAGGCTACGAGCAGTACTTC
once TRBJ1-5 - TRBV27 CASSSGVGGNQPQHF TGTGCCAGCAGTTCGGGAGTGGGGGGCAATCAGCCCCAGCATTTT
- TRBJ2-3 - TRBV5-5 CASRLGFNTQYF TGTGCCAGCAGGCTGGGGTTTAATACGCAGTATTTT
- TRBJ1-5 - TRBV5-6 CASSLGRQPQHF TGTGCCAGCAGCTTGGGACGTCAGCCCCAGCATTTT
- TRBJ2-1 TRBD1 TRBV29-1 CSGGQTTYNEQFF TGCAGCGGGGGACAGACCACCTACAATGAGCAGTTCTTC
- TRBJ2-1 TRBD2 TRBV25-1 CASSVWEGLKEQFF TGTGCCAGCAGTGTTTGGGAGGGCCTTAAGGAGCAGTTCTTC
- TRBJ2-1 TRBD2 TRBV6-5 CASSYSGRGIDEQFF TGTGCCAGCAGTTACAGCGGGAGGGGTATAGATGAGCAGTTCTTC
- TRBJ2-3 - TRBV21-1 CVAGGGLTDTQYF TGTGTCGCCGGGGGGGGACTCACAGATACGCAGTATTTT
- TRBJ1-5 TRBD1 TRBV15 CATSRDRTGLSNQPQHF TGTGCCACCAGCAGAGACAGGACAGGACTTAGCAATCAGCCCCAGCATTTT
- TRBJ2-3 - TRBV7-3 CASSFAPFTDTQYF TGTGCCAGCAGCTTCGCCCCTTTCACAGATACGCAGTATTTT
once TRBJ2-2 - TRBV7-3 CASSLRGLANTGELFF TGTGCCAGCAGCTTAAGGGGTCTAGCCAACACCGGGGAGCTGTTTTTT
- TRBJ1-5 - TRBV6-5 CASRGPTSNQPQHF TGTGCCAGCAGGGGACCCACCAGCAATCAGCCCCAGCATTTT
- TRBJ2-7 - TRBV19 CASSNRRGRGGSYEQYF TGTGCCAGTAGTAATAGGAGAGGCCGGGGAGGCTCCTACGAGCAGTACTTC
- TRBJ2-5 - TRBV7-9 CASSSGETQYF TGTGCCAGCAGCTCCGGGGAGACCCAGTACTTC
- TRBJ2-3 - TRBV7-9 CASSFGAGPRGDTQYF TGTGCCAGCAGCTTTGGGGCAGGACCAAGAGGAGATACGCAGTATTTT
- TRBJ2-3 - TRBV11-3 CASSLDGGSTDTQYF TGTGCCAGCAGCTTGGATGGCGGGAGCACAGATACGCAGTATTTT
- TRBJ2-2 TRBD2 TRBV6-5 CASSYSGGGTGELFF TGTGCCAGCAGTTACTCGGGCGGGGGCACCGGGGAGCTGTTTTTT